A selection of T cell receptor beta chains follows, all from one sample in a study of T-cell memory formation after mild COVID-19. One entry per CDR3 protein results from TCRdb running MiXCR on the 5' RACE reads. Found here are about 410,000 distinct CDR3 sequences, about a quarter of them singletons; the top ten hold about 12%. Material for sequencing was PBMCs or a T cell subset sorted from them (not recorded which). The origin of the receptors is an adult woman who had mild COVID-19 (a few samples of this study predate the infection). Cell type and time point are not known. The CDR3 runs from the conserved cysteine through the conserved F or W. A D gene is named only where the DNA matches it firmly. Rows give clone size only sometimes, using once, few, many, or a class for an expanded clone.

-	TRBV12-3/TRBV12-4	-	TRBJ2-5	TGTGCCAGCCGCCAGAGAGAGACCCAGTACTTC	CASRQRETQYF
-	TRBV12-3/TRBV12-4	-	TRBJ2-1	TGTGCCAGCAGTTTGGACCCCCCACTGGCTCAGTTCTTC	CASSLDPPLAQFF
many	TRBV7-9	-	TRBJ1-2	TGTGCCAGCAGCTCCCCTGGGGGTGGCTACACCTTC	CASSSPGGGYTF
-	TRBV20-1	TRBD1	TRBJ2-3	TGCAGTGCTAGGCGGACAGGGGGGATCACAGATACGCAGTATTTT	CSARRTGGITDTQYF
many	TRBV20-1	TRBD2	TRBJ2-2	TGCAGTGCGCGACTAGCGGGGGGGACGTCGAACACCGGGGAGCTGTTTTTT	CSARLAGGTSNTGELFF
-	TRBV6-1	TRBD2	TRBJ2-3	TGTGCCAGCAGTGCCCGCGGGGGGGAATTCACAGATACGCAGTATTTT	CASSARGGEFTDTQYF
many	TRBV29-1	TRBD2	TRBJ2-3	TGCAGCGTACCGGGGGGGGGCAGTGCCCTGACGCAGTATTTT	CSVPGGGSALTQYF
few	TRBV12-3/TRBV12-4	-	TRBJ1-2	TGTGCCAGCAGTCCGGGACTCCGCCGCTTTGATGGCTACACCTTC	CASSPGLRRFDGYTF
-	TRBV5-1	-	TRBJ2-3	TGCGCCAGCACCAGGTCGGCGGGGGCCGTCAAATCAGATACGCAGTATTTT	CASTRSAGAVKSDTQYF
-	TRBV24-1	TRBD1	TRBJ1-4	TGTGCCACCAGTGACGCCGGGACAGGGGGCAACGAAAAACTGTTTTTT	CATSDAGTGGNEKLFF
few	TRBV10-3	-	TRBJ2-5	TGTGCCACTTCCCCCCAAGAGACCCAGTACTTC	CATSPQETQYF
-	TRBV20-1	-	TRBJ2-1	TGCAGCGCTAGTAGGGGGAATGGGCAGTTCTTC	CSASRGNGQFF
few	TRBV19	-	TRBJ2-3	TGTGCCAGTAGTGTTGTTTCCGTAACCCCCCCAGATACGCAGTATTTT	CASSVVSVTPPDTQYF
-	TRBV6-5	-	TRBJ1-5	TGTGCCAGCAGTGAGAGGAATCAGCCCCAGCATTTT	CASSERNQPQHF
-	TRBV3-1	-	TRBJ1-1	TGTGCCAGCAGCCAAGATACCGGGAACACTGAAGCTTTCTTT	CASSQDTGNTEAFF
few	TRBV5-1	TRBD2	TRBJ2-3	TGCGCCAGCAGCATACTAGCGAGCACAGATACGCAGTATTTT	CASSILASTDTQYF
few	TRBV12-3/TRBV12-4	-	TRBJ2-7	TGTGCCAGCACCCCAGGGGCACCCTCCTACGAGCAGTACTTC	CASTPGAPSYEQYF
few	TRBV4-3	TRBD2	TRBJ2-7	TGCGCCAGCAGCCAAGATGGGAGTGCCGCGGGAGTCTACGAGCAGTACTTC	CASSQDGSAAGVYEQYF
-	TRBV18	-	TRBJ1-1	TGTGCCAGCTCAGGGGTCCAGAAGGGGAACACTGAAGCTTTCTTT	CASSGVQKGNTEAFF